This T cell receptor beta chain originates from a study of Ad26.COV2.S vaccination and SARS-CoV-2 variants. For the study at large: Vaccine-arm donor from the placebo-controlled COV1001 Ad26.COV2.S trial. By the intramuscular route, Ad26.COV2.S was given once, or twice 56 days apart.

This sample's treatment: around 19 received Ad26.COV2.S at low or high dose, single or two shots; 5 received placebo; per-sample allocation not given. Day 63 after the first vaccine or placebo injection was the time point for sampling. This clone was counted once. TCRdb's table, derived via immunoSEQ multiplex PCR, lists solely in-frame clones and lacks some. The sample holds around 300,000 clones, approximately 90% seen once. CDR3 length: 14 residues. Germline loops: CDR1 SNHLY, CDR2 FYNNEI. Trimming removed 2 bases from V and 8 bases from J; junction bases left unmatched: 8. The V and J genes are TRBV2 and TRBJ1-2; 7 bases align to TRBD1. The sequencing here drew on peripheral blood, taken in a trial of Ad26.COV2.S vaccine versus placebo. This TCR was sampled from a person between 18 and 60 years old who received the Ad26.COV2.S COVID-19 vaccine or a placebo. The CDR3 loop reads CASSERGGYGGYTF. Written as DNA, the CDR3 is TGTGCCAGCAGTGAACGAGGGGGCTATGGCGGCTACACCTTC.